This paragraph covers one T cell receptor (beta chain) sequence. Per germline, CDR1 SGHRS and CDR2 YFSETQ. The CDR3 runs to 14 residues. V lost 5 bases, J lost 5 bases, and 3 bases stayed unmatched. At a deep level, the assay was run. A 200 ng quantity of DNA, tens of thousands of T cell genomes, went into the sorted-subset replicate PCRs. Only in-frame clones appear in the TCRdb table, and some are missing; sequencing was by immunoSEQ multiplex PCR. The sample holds 2 million to 2.5 million clones, over 85% seen once. This record belongs to a study of shared clonotypes between healthy human individuals. Overall study: Samples came from a couple of female and a few male donors aged 18 to 49.

The donors were all Caucasian adults (living in Nashville, Tennessee). This sequence joins TRBV5-1 and TRBJ2-2; 10 bases are shared with TRBD1. The sequence was collected from a man aged 18-30 years in good health. Some clones in this sample may be carry-over from other donors' samples. The source material was naive CD4+ T cells from PBMCs. Described subset: CD45RA+ positively selected. Written as DNA, the CDR3 is TGCGCCAGCAGGTGGGACAGGGGAACCGGGGAGCTGTTTTTT. Amino acid sequence: CASRWDRGTGELFF.